The 14 T cell receptor beta chains presented below share a single source sample, sequenced in a study of immune evolution from preneoplasia to lung adenocarcinoma. Some clones are missing from TCRdb's copy, which holds only in-frame ones; the method was immunoSEQ multiplex PCR. The repertoire has over 9,500 clones, 60% to 85% of them found once; the top ten carry roughly 3.9%. The sample taken for sequencing was FFPE minimally invasive lung adenocarcinoma tissue. The receptors here all came from a person aged 55-80 years with lung adenocarcinoma.

CDR3 nucleotides: TGTGCCAGTACGGGACAGGGCGGAGGCAATGAGCAGTTCTTC. It is translated as CASTGQGGGNEQFF. The chain employs TRBV19 and TRBJ2-1; TRBD1 agrees at 9 bases. Unmatched junction bases numbered 7, after V lost 7 bases and J lost 6 bases. Germline-derived CDR1 and CDR2 are LNHDA and SQIVND (reference sequence). The CDR3 runs to 14 residues.

This chain links TRBV28 with TRBJ2-7, with D possibly matching TRBD1 (5 bases). This CDR3 contains 14 residues. The V end was cut by 2 bases, the J end by 3 bases, with 11 bases between. Germline lookup yields CDR1 MDHEN and CDR2 SYDVKM. CDR3 loop: CASSLPGALYEQYF. In DNA form, the CDR3 reads TGTGCCAGCAGTTTACCTGGGGCGCTCTACGAGCAGTACTTC.

This clone was detected once. The J gene is TRBJ1-6, the V gene TRBV10-3, with D perhaps TRBD1 (5 bases). V gave up 4 bases and J gave up 5 bases, with 9 bases separating them. The germline CDR1 and CDR2 sequences are ENHRY and SYGVKD. The CDR3 runs to 14 residues. CDR3 residues: CAISVRGDNSPLHF. The CDR3 DNA sequence: TGTGCCATCAGTGTTCGGGGGGATAATTCACCCCTCCACTTT.

This clone rates as large (0.1 to 1%). The CDR3 region has the DNA TGTGCCCTCCCGGGACAGGGGCGCTACACCTTC. Protein product: CALPGQGRYTF. The chain combines TRBV30 with TRBJ1-2, with TRBD1 matching 10 bases. The CDR3 consists of 11 residues. Germline V gives CDR1 GTSNPN, CDR2 SVGIG (reference sequence). The J segment lost 9 bases and the V segment lost 8 bases, leaving 6 bases of the junction unmatched.

This chain links TRBV7-2 with TRBJ1-5; D is perhaps TRBD1 (5 bases). The V gene's germline CDR1 is SGHTA and CDR2 FQGNSA. The CDR3 is 14 residues long. Trimming took off 7 bases at V and 5 bases at J, with 15 bases between the two ends. CDR3 DNA sequence: TGTGCCAGCACCGATGACAGTACTTATCAGCCCCAGCATTTT. It translates to CASTDDSTYQPQHF.

The V and J genes are TRBV6-1 and TRBJ2-7; D is perhaps TRBD1 (6 bases). This CDR3 spans 15 amino acids. The germline V gene encodes CDR1 MNHNS and CDR2 SASEGT. V dropped 5 bases and J dropped 0 bases, with 14 bases sitting between them. The CDR3: CASSSETGNSYEQYF. The CDR3 DNA reads TGTGCCAGCAGTTCCGAGACAGGCAACTCCTACGAGCAGTACTTC.

The genes are TRBV5-1 and TRBJ2-5, with D hard to call. Trimming left V 0 bases short and J 2 bases short, with 8 bases between. The CDR3 extends over 14 amino acids. Germline CDR1 SGHRS, CDR2 YFSETQ. The CDR3 loop reads CASSLGTKQETQYF. CDR3 bases: TGCGCCAGCAGCTTGGGAACCAAGCAAGAGACCCAGTACTTC.

V is TRBV2 and J is TRBJ1-1; 8 nucleotides agree with TRBD1. The germline CDR1 and CDR2 sequences are SNHLY and FYNNEI. The length of the CDR3 is 14 residues. V was pared by 4 bases and J by 3 bases, with 4 bases of the junction left unmatched. The CDR3 spells CASSGRGLYTEAFF. The CDR3 DNA follows: TGTGCCAGCAGTGGCAGGGGGCTGTACACTGAAGCTTTCTTT.

The chain employs TRBV15 and TRBJ1-4, with 7 bases aligning to TRBD1. The junction had 11 bases not matched to a gene; V was cut back by 5 bases and J by 5 bases. In germline, CDR1 is LNHNV, CDR2 YYDKDF (reference sequence). This CDR3 contains 16 residues. The CDR3 DNA reads as TGTGCCACCAGCCTCGAGCCGGGACAGCAAAATGAAAAACTGTTTTTT. This sequence encodes CATSLEPGQQNEKLFF.

The V call is TRBV7-2, the J call TRBJ1-5; D remains unclear. This CDR3 has 13 amino acids. Trimming took 4 bases from V and 5 from J, leaving 9 bases between them. Germline V gives CDR1 SGHTA, CDR2 FQGNSA. The CDR3 region is CASSYTNDQPQHF. The CDR3, as DNA: TGTGCCAGCAGCTACACCAATGATCAGCCCCAGCATTTT.

This rearrangement joins TRBV6-5 to TRBJ2-7; 8 bases fit TRBD1. The germline V gene has CDR1 MNHEY and CDR2 SVGAGI. The CDR3 is made up of 15 amino acids. Trimming took 6 bases from V and 4 from J; bases not matched to a gene: 11. The CDR3 sequence: CASRPREDREYEQYF. In DNA, the CDR3 is TGTGCCAGCAGACCCCGTGAGGACAGGGAATACGAGCAGTACTTC.

The chain employs TRBV19 and TRBJ1-4, with D unresolved. Germline values: CDR1 LNHDA, CDR2 SQIVND (reference sequence). V was pared by 1 base and J by 7 bases, with 4 bases between. The CDR3 contains 12 residues. CDR3 DNA sequence: TGTGCCAGTAGTATAGGGGTTGAAAAACTGTTTTTT. It is translated as CASSIGVEKLFF.

This clone was observed a single time. V and J are TRBV5-6 and TRBJ1-1; TRBD1 matches at 9 bases. The J segment lost 5 bases and the V segment lost 4 bases, leaving 6 bases of the junction unmatched. Germline V lookup: CDR1 SGHDT, CDR2 YYEEEE. The CDR3 has 14 amino acids. The CDR3 reads CASSPTGGFTEAFF. CDR3 nucleotide sequence: TGTGCCAGCAGCCCAACAGGGGGCTTTACTGAAGCTTTCTTT.

This chain joins TRBV28 and TRBJ2-7; TRBD1 is a possible D gene (6 bases). CDR3 length: 13 amino acids. Trimming took off 9 bases at V and 2 bases at J, with 14 bases between the two ends. The germline CDR1 and CDR2 sequences are MDHEN and SYDVKM. The CDR3 here is CASNRDIPYEQYF. CDR3 DNA sequence: TGTGCCAGTAACCGGGACATACCCTACGAGCAGTACTTC.